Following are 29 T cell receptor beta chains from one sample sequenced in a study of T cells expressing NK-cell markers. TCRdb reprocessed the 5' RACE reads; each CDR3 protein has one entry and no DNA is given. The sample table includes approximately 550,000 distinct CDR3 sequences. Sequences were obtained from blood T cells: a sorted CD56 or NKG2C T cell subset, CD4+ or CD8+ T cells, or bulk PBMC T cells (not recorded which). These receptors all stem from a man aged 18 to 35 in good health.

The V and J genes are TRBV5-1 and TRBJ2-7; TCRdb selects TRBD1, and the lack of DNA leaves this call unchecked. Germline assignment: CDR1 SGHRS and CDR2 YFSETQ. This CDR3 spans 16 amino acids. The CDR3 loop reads CASSSRDRDRAYEQYF.

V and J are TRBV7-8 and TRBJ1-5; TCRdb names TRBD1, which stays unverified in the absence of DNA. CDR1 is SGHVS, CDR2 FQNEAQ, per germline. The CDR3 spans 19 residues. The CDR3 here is CASSLRGGGTELSRQPQHF.

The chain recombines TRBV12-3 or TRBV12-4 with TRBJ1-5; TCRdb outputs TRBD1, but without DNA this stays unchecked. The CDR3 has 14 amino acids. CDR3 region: CASSLRAGNQPQHF.

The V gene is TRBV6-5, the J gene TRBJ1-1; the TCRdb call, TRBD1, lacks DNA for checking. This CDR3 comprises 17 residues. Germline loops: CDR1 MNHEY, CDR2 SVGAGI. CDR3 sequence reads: CASSYSIIGGGLTEAFF.

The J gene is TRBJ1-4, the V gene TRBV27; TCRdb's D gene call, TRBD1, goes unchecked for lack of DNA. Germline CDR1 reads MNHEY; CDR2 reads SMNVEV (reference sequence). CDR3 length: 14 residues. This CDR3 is CASSLQGANEKLFF.

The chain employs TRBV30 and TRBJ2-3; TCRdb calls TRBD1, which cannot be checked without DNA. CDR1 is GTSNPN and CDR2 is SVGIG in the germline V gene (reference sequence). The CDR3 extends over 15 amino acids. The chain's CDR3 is CAWSVRDRGPDTQYF. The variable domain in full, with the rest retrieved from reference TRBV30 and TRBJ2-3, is SQTIHQWPATLVQPVGSPLSLECTVEGTSNPNLYWYRQAAGRGLQLLFYSVGIGQISSEVPQNLSASRPQDRQFILSSKKLLLSDSGFYLCAWSVRDRGPDTQYFGPGTRLTVL.

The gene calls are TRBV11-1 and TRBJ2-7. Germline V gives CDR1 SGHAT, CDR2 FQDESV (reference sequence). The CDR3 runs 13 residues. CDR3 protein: CASSLVGFYEQYF.

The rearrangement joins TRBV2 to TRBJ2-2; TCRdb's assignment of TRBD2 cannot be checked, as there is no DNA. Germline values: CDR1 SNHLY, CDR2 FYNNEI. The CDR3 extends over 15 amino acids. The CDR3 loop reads CASVMDFLFTGELFF.

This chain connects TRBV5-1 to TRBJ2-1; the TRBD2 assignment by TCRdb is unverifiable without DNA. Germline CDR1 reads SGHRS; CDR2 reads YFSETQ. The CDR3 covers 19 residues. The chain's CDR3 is CASSLPLGWASGRSNEQFF.

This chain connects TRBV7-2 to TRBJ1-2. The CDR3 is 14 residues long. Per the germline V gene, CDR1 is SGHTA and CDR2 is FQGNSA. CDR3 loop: CASSLGQGWDGYTF.

CDR3 amino acids: CASSFGIRTSGRVPYNEQFF. The rearrangement joins TRBV7-2 to TRBJ2-1; TCRdb proposes TRBD2, but this gene call is untestable without DNA. This CDR3 contains 20 residues. Germline V gene sequence: CDR1 SGHTA, CDR2 FQGNSA. The variable domain in full, with the rest retrieved from reference TRBV7-2 and TRBJ2-1, is GAGVSQSPSNKVTEKGKDVELRCDPISGHTALYWYRQSLGQGLEFLIYFQGNSAPDKSGLPSDRFSAERTGGSVSTLTIQRTQQEDSAVYLCASSFGIRTSGRVPYNEQFFGPGTRLTVL.

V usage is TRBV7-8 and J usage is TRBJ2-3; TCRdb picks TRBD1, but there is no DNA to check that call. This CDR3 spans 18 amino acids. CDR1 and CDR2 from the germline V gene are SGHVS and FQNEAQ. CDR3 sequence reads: CASSLPMRDSLTTDTQYF.

CDR3 sequence reads: CASGWGNPEAFF. V gene TRBV7-9 combines with J gene TRBJ1-1; as DNA is missing, the TRBD1 call by TCRdb cannot be tested. The CDR3 covers 12 residues. The germline CDR1 and CDR2 sequences are SEHNR and FQNEAQ (reference sequence).

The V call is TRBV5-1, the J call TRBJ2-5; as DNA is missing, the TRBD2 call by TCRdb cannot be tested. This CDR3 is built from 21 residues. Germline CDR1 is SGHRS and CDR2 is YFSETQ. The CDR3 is CASSLTPGSSGLAGLQETQYF.

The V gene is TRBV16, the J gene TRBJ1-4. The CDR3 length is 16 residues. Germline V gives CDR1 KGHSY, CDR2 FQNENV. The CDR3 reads CASSHIDRSTNEKLFF.

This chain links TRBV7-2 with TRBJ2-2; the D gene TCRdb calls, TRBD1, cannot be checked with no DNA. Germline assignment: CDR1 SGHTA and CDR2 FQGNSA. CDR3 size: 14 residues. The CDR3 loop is CASTGTGFTGELFF.

The CDR3 spells CASSLLRTNTGELFF. J is TRBJ2-2 and V is TRBV7-2. The germline V gene encodes CDR1 SGHTA and CDR2 FQGNSA. The CDR3 covers 15 residues.

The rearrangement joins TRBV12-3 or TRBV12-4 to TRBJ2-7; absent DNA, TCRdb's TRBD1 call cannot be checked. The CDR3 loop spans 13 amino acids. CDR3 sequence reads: CASTGTGDYEQYF.

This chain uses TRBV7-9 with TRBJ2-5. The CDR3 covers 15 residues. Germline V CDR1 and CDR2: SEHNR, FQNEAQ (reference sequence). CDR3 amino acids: CASSLASRTEETQYF.

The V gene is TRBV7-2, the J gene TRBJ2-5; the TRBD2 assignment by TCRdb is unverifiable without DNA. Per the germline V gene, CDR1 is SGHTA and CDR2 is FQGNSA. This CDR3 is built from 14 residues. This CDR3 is CASGRDSGAETQYF.

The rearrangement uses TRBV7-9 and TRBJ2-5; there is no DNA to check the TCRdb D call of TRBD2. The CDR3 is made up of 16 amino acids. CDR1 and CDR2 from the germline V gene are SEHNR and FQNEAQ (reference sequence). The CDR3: CASSEDLASGIETQYF.

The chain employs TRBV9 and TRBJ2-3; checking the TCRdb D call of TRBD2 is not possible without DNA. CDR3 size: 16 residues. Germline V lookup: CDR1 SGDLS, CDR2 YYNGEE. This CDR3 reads CASSEGPPEGTDTQYF.

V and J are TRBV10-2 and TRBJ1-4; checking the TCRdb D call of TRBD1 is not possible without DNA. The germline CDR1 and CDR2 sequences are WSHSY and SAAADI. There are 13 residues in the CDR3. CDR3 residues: CASGRTDNEKLFF.

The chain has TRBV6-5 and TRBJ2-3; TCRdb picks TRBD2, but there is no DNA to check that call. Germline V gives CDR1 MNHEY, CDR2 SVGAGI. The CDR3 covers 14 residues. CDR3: CASIAGPAPGPQYF.

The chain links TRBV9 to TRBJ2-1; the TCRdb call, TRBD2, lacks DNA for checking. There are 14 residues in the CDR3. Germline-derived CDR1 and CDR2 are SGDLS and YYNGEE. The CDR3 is CASSASGSPDEQFF.

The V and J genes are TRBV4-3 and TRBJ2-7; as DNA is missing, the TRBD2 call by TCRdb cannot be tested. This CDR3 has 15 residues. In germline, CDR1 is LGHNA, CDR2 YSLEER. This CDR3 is CASSQDSGTHGEQYF.

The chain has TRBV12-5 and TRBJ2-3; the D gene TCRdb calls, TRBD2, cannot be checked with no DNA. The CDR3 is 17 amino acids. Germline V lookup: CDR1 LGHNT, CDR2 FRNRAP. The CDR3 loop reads CASGPPAGGSSTDTQYF.

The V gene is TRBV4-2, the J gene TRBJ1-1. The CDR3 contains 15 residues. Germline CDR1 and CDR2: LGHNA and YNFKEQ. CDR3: CASSHTFDGNTEAFF.

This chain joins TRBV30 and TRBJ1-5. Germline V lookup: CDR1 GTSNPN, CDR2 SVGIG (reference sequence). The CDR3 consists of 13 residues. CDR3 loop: CAWSGQGSQPQHF.